Given below is one T cell receptor (beta chain) in context. Authors' methods: Reference gene primer amplification gave estimated nucleated cell counts. TCRdb's copy holds only in-frame clones and misses some; the assay was immunoSEQ multiplex PCR. V and J calls plus clone size are reproduced from that table; the DNA served to infer D and trimming. The sample lists approximately 160,000 clones, 80% to 85% occurring once. These data originate in a study of blood T cell repertoires in COVID-19. At the level of the study: Samples taken during acute and convalescent COVID-19 were collected in the United States, Italy and Spain.

The CDR3 covers 13 residues. The junction had 3 bases not matched to a gene; V was cut back by 5 bases and J by 3 bases. Germline-derived CDR1 and CDR2 are SGHTA and FQGNSA. The chain recombines TRBV7-2 with TRBJ2-5; 7 nucleotides line up with TRBD1. The TCR comes from a woman over 75 with active or convalescent COVID-19. Material for sequencing was peripheral blood. CDR3 sequence (DNA): TGTGCCAGCAGCCTAGACAGGGAAGAGACCCAGTACTTC. Protein: CASSLDREETQYF.